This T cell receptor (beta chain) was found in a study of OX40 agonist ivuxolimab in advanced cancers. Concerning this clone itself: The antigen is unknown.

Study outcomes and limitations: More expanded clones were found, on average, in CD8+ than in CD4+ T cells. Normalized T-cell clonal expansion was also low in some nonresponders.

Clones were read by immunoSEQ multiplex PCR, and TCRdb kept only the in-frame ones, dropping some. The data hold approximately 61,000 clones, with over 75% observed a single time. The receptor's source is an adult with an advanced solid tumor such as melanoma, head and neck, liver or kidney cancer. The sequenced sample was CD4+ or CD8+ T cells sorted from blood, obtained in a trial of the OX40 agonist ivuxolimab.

The CDR3 region has the DNA TGTGCCAGCAGTTTTAAGGTCGGGGTCAGCTCCTCTGAAGCTTTCTTT. Protein product: CASSFKVGVSSSEAFF. The chain combines TRBV27 with TRBJ1-1; no firm D call. Germline CDR1 is MNHEY and CDR2 is SMNVEV (reference sequence). This CDR3 is built from 16 residues. Trimming took off 3 bases at V and 6 bases at J, with 20 bases between the two ends.